What follows are 28 T cell receptor beta chains derived from one specimen sequenced in a study of cytomegalovirus exposure and HLA in healthy donors. The PCR employed 60 Vbeta primers together with 13 Jbeta primers. TCRdb keeps only in-frame clones here, not all; method: immunoSEQ multiplex PCR. The sample lists around 110,000 clones; 9.5% were seen once. Sequencing input: PBMCs. The receptors shown here come from a young man in good health and CMV-seronegative.

This clone was recorded a few times. The V call is TRBV6-5, the J call TRBJ1-3; the D gene is possibly TRBD1 (6 bases). CDR3 length: 13 amino acids. The V gene's germline CDR1 is MNHEY and CDR2 SVGAGI. The V end was cut by 5 bases, the J end by 4 bases, with 9 bases between. The CDR3 region is CASSQGLGNTIYF. The CDR3 nucleotides are TGTGCCAGCAGTCAGGGGTTGGGAAACACCATATATTTT.

This clone occurred a few times. V gene TRBV5-1 combines with J gene TRBJ2-5, with D perhaps matching TRBD1 (6 bases). The CDR3 consists of 14 residues. V was pared by 3 bases and J by 0 bases, with 9 bases between. Per the germline V gene, CDR1 is SGHRS and CDR2 is YFSETQ. This chain's CDR3 is CASSYGQNQETQYF. For the CDR3, the DNA is TGCGCCAGCAGCTACGGACAGAACCAAGAGACCCAGTACTTC.

The rearrangement uses TRBV5-5 and TRBJ2-5; a possible D gene is TRBD1 (8 bases). There are 14 residues in the CDR3. Per germline, CDR1 SGHKS and CDR2 YYEKEE (reference sequence). Trimming left V 2 bases short and J 7 bases short, with 15 bases between. The CDR3 region has the DNA TGTGCCAGCAGCTTCCAGACAGGGGAGGGGACCCAGTACTTC. It specifies CASSFQTGEGTQYF.

This clone was observed a handful of times. V and J are TRBV5-1 and TRBJ1-1; 9 bases are shared with TRBD1. Germline V gene sequence: CDR1 SGHRS, CDR2 YFSETQ. J gave up 5 bases and V 4 bases, and 9 bases lay outside the gene matches. The CDR3 extends over 15 amino acids. CDR3 sequence (DNA): TGCGCCAGCAGCCCCGGGACAGGGAGGGCTACTGAAGCTTTCTTT. This encodes CASSPGTGRATEAFF.

This clone was picked up a small number of times. This chain uses TRBV11-3 with TRBJ2-7; 9 bases agree with TRBD2. This CDR3 spans 16 amino acids. Trimming cost V 5 bases and J 4 bases; bases outside gene matches: 12. Germline V gene data show CDR1 as SGHNT and CDR2 as YENEEA. In DNA form, the CDR3 reads TGTGCCAGCAGCAAGATTAGCGGGAGCCGTAAGTACGAGCAGTACTTC. It is translated as CASSKISGSRKYEQYF.

This clone has only a few counts. The V call is TRBV18, the J call TRBJ1-5, with a tentative D call TRBD1 (5 bases). Deletions cut 4 bases from V and 6 bases from J, with 13 bases between. The germline CDR1 and CDR2 sequences are KGHSH and LQKENI. This CDR3 comprises 14 residues. The CDR3 DNA is TGTGCCAGCTCACTGGGGGGGGAACGTCAGCCCCAGCATTTT. It translates to CASSLGGERQPQHF.

The chain employs TRBV19 and TRBJ2-1; 9 bases fit TRBD2. This CDR3 spans 13 amino acids. V shed 6 bases, J shed 7 bases, and the junction held 4 bases outside the gene matches. Germline V lookup: CDR1 LNHDA, CDR2 SQIVND (reference sequence). The CDR3 DNA follows: TGTGCCAGTAGGCGGGGGGGCCGTAATGAGCAGTTCTTC. Translated, it gives CASRRGGRNEQFF. Combining the CDR3 with reference TRBV19 and TRBJ2-1 gives the whole variable domain DGGITQSPKYLFRKEGQNVTLSCEQNLNHDAMYWYRQDPGQGLRLIYYSQIVNDFQKGDIAEGYSVSREKKESFPLTVTSAQKNPTAFYLCASRRGGRNEQFFGPGTRLTVL.

The table lists this clone with a few counts. The CDR3 DNA sequence: TGTGCCAGCCAGCAGGGCGGCGGATACGAGCAGTACTTC. As protein: CASQQGGGYEQYF. The chain couples TRBV12-1 to TRBJ2-7; the D call TRBD1 from the table was never checked on the DNA. TRBV12-1 is annotated as a pseudogene. CDR3 size: 13 residues.

This clone was observed a few times. The chain is built from TRBV6-6 and TRBJ1-1; D is possibly TRBD1 (6 bases). The CDR3 consists of 15 residues. V dropped 7 bases and J dropped 1 base, with 16 bases sitting between them. CDR1 MNHNY and CDR2 SVGAGI come from the germline V gene (reference sequence). CDR3 sequence: CASNHQGLANTEAFF. The CDR3 DNA reads as TGTGCCAGCAATCATCAGGGGTTGGCGAACACTGAAGCTTTCTTT.

This clone was found a few times. The V call is TRBV5-4, the J call TRBJ1-2; D uncertain. Trimming pared 0 bases from V and 5 bases from J, leaving 11 bases between. The CDR3 extends over 14 amino acids. Germline assignment: CDR1 SGHNT and CDR2 YYREEE (reference sequence). This CDR3 reads CASSLVGAVYGYTF. CDR3 DNA sequence: TGTGCCAGCAGCTTGGTGGGAGCCGTTTATGGCTACACCTTC.

The V call is TRBV4-3, the J call TRBJ2-1; 9 nucleotides line up with TRBD1. Germline-derived CDR1 and CDR2 are LGHNA and YSLEER. The CDR3 is 13 amino acids. V gave up 7 bases and J gave up 7 bases; unmatched junction bases: 5. The CDR3 DNA follows: TGCGCCAGCACACAGGGGGCGCAAAATGAGCAGTTCTTC. Its protein is CASTQGAQNEQFF.

This clone showed up just a few times. V and J are TRBV11-2 and TRBJ2-7; the D is unclear. Germline CDR1 and CDR2: SGHAT and FQNNGV. This CDR3 has 14 amino acids. V lost 2 bases and J 6 bases, leaving 14 bases between the germline ends. CDR3 residues: CASSLNPTGLEQYF. The DNA for the CDR3 is TGTGCCAGCAGCTTAAACCCCACTGGGCTCGAGCAGTACTTC.

This clone appeared a few times. The rearrangement links TRBV4-1 to TRBJ2-7; D is unresolved. Germline V gene lookup returns CDR1 MGHRA and CDR2 YSYEKL. The CDR3 is 14 amino acids. The germline V and J ends were trimmed by 1 base and 2 bases, with 9 bases remaining between them. CDR3 in amino acids: CASSQAAAPYEQYF. CDR3 bases: TGCGCCAGCAGCCAAGCCGCCGCGCCCTACGAGCAGTACTTC.

The J gene is TRBJ1-2, the V gene TRBV5-1, with a weak D call TRBD1 (6 bases). CDR3 length: 15 residues. The V end lost 3 bases, the J end lost 4 bases, and 16 bases lay between the germline ends. Looked up from germline, CDR1 is SGHRS and CDR2 is YFSETQ. In DNA form, the CDR3 reads TGCGCCAGCAGCTCCCGGGGGGAAGGGGGCTATGGCTACACCTTC. Translating gives CASSSRGEGGYGYTF. The full variable domain, in which reference TRBV5-1 and TRBJ1-2 provide the parts outside the CDR3, is KAGVTQTPRYLIKTRGQQVTLSCSPISGHRSVSWYQQTPGQGLQFLFEYFSETQRNKGNFPGRFSGRQFSNSRSEMNVSTLELGDSALYLCASSSRGEGGYGYTFGSGTRLTVV.

This clone was detected only a few times. J is TRBJ1-5 and V is TRBV30; D ambiguous. V was trimmed by 0 bases and J by 2 bases, leaving 14 bases between them. The CDR3 length is 16 residues. Germline CDR1 is GTSNPN and CDR2 is SVGIG (reference sequence). CDR3 in amino acids: CAWSVGLRWGNQPQHF. CDR3 nucleotides: TGTGCCTGGAGTGTGGGCCTTCGCTGGGGCAATCAGCCCCAGCATTTT.

This sequence joins TRBV1 and TRBJ2-7; the DNA was not compared with TRBD1, the D call given in the table. TRBV1 represents a pseudogene. The CDR3 contains 14 residues. The CDR3 bases are TGCACCAGCAGCCCTCATAAACAGGGCTACGAGCAGTACTTC. This gives the protein CTSSPHKQGYEQYF.

This clone occurred a few times. The chain employs TRBV18 and TRBJ1-2; D is possibly TRBD1 (6 bases). Germline V gene data show CDR1 as KGHSH and CDR2 as LQKENI. The CDR3 runs to 15 residues. Trimming cost V 6 bases and J 7 bases, with 21 bases left between them. CDR3 region: CASSPGHPRSGGYTF. For the CDR3, the DNA is TGTGCCAGCTCCCCGGGACATCCGAGGTCGGGTGGCTACACCTTC.

The chain employs TRBV19 and TRBJ1-2; D ambiguous. Germline CDR1 and CDR2: LNHDA and SQIVND (reference sequence). The CDR3 contains 15 residues. Trimming took 5 bases from V and 0 from J, leaving 13 bases between them. Here the CDR3 reads CASSLAARANYGYTF. CDR3 nucleotides: TGTGCCAGTAGTTTGGCCGCTAGAGCTAACTATGGCTACACCTTC.

The J gene is TRBJ2-5, the V gene TRBV5-5; 9 bases map to TRBD1. The CDR3 length is 14 residues. Germline lookup yields CDR1 SGHKS and CDR2 YYEKEE (reference sequence). With 3 bases clipped from V and 5 bases from J, the junction kept 5 bases outside the gene matches. The CDR3 loop is CASSSGDRVETQYF. CDR3 DNA sequence: TGTGCCAGCAGCTCCGGGGACAGGGTGGAGACCCAGTACTTC.

This clone was seen only a few times. The chain combines TRBV18 with TRBJ2-2, with 7 bases that match TRBD1. This CDR3 is 15 amino acids long. The V gene end was trimmed by 6 bases and the J gene end by 4 bases; junction bases not matched to a gene: 8. The germline CDR1 and CDR2 sequences are KGHSH and LQKENI. The DNA of the CDR3 is TGTGCCAGCTCTCCCGACAGGGTTACCACCGGGGAGCTGTTTTTT. Its translation: CASSPDRVTTGELFF.

This clone appeared a single time. The chain employs TRBV6-5 and TRBJ1-2; possible D gene TRBD1, 6 bases. The length of the CDR3 is 15 residues. CDR1 and CDR2 (germline): MNHEY, SVGAGI. V was clipped by 0 bases and J by 2 bases, with 10 bases between them. The CDR3 sequence: CASSYSKGGNYGYTF. The CDR3 DNA is TGTGCCAGCAGTTACTCGAAAGGGGGAAACTATGGCTACACCTTC.

The J gene is TRBJ2-5, the V gene TRBV6-4, with a tentative D call TRBD1 (6 bases). Looked up from germline, CDR1 is MRHNA and CDR2 is SNTAGT. The CDR3 sequence is 15 residues long. V was trimmed by 0 bases and J by 5 bases, leaving 13 bases between them. CDR3 region: CASSDSTGPPETQYF. CDR3 sequence (DNA): TGTGCCAGCAGTGACTCGACAGGCCCCCCGGAGACCCAGTACTTC.

The chain couples TRBV6-5 to TRBJ2-6; the D is unclear. V was trimmed by 0 bases and J by 2 bases, leaving 5 bases between them. CDR1 and CDR2 from the germline V gene are MNHEY and SVGAGI. The CDR3 is 15 amino acids. CDR3 residues: CASSYSETGANVLTF. The CDR3 nucleotides are TGTGCCAGCAGTTACTCGGAGACTGGGGCCAACGTCCTGACTTTC.

This chain links TRBV6-5 with TRBJ1-3, with D possibly matching TRBD1 (6 bases). Germline V lookup: CDR1 MNHEY, CDR2 SVGAGI. The ends were cut back, 5 bases at V and 0 bases at J, with 11 bases in the middle. The CDR3 runs to 15 residues. The CDR3 sequence: CASSTMTGSGNTIYF. The CDR3, as DNA: TGTGCCAGCAGTACGATGACAGGCTCTGGAAACACCATATATTTT.

The chain uses TRBV6-6 and TRBJ2-7; 12 positions agree with TRBD2. Germline loops: CDR1 MNHNY, CDR2 SVGAGI (reference sequence). V was clipped by 6 bases and J by 2 bases; unmatched bases: 5. CDR3 size: 15 residues. The chain's CDR3 is CASRPGLAGTYEQYF. CDR3 bases: TGTGCCAGCAGACCCGGACTAGCGGGGACCTACGAGCAGTACTTC.

This clone was counted a few times. The chain employs TRBV19 and TRBJ2-7, with D perhaps matching TRBD1 (6 bases). Germline-derived CDR1 and CDR2 are LNHDA and SQIVND (reference sequence). Trimming took off 3 bases at V and 0 bases at J, with 12 bases between the two ends. The CDR3 length is 15 residues. CDR3 nucleotides: TGTGCCAGTAGTATGGGAACGACAGGCTCCTACGAGCAGTACTTC. It encodes CASSMGTTGSYEQYF.

This clone turned up a few times. The chain carries TRBV5-1 and TRBJ2-7; 13 bases line up with TRBD2. Germline V lookup: CDR1 SGHRS, CDR2 YFSETQ. The ends lost 4 bases at V and 4 bases at J; junction bases unmatched: 5. CDR3 length: 15 amino acids. The CDR3 loop is CASSRTSGSQYEQYF. Here the CDR3 DNA reads TGCGCCAGCAGCAGGACTAGCGGGAGTCAGTACGAGCAGTACTTC.

This clone was seen more than once but under ten times. V gene TRBV29-1 combines with J gene TRBJ2-1; 8 nucleotides match TRBD2. Germline CDR1 reads SQVTM; CDR2 reads ANQGSEA. This CDR3 is 14 amino acids long. After removal of 6 bases from V and 0 bases from J, the junction contained 4 bases not matched to a gene. CDR3 sequence (DNA): TGCAGCGTCTCGAGCGGGAGCTCCTACAATGAGCAGTTCTTC. Residues: CSVSSGSSYNEQFF.